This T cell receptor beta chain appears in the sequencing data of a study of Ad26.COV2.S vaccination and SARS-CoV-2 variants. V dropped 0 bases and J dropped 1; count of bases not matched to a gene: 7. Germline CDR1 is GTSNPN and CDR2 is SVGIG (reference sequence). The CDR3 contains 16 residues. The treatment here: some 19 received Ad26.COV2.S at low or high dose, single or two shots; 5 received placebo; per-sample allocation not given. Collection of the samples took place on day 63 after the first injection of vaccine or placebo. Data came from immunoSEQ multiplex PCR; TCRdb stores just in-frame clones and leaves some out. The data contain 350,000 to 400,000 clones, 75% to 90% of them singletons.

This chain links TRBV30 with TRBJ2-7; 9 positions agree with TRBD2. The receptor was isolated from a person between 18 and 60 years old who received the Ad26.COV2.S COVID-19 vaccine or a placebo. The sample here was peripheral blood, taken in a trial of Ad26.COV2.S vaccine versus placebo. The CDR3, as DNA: TGTGCCTGGAGTGTACCCAGACTAGCGGCTTCCTACGAGCAGTACTTC. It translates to CAWSVPRLAASYEQYF.